The source of this TCR beta chain is a study of blood T cell repertoires in COVID-19 (TCRdb year 2020). For the wider study: Samples covering the acute and convalescent phases of COVID-19 were provided by collaborators in the United States, Italy and Spain. The prospective study material was composed of cDNA or gDNA derived from T cells, B-cell-depleted T cells, or PBMCs. Deeply sampled blood TCRbeta repertoires from subjects exposed to, actively infected with, or recovered from COVID-19 were included in the dataset. The repertoires were released in a freely available public database meant as a resource for research on the immune response to SARS-CoV-2. The samples were drawn from the first 160 participants of the ongoing ImmuneRACE study and from 950 to 1,500 subjects provided by 6 global collaborators. Nearly every sample came with metadata listing a de-identified subject ID, COVID-19 status, age in years and sex. Where available, HLA class I and class II types were taken from metadata supplied by the sample provider and were not determined by assay-based typing.

Comments on this clone: No antigen is known for it. Base-call qualities are not available, and no considerably larger clone is one nucleotide away.

On the study overall, not on this receptor specifically: The amount of clinical and demographic metadata varied by source and participant and was provided uncurated.

TCRbeta CDR3 regions were amplified from genomic DNA by means of the immunoSEQ Assay, a bias-controlled multiplex PCR. From the authors' description of their analysis: The number of nucleated cells in each sample was estimated from the amplification of reference gene primers within the assay. To quantify the absolute abundance of each unique TCRbeta CDR3 rearrangement, sequence reads were collapsed and filtered. For each sample, productive Simpson clonality was calculated by taking the square root of Simpson's diversity index across productive rearrangements. TCRdb carries this immuneACCESS record with in-frame sequences only. Its versions omit some clonotypes, under half of them owing to an unresolved V gene in the studies checked, with the rest unexplained. V, J and clone size are those of that table, while D and trimming were read from the DNA. The sample contains about 240,000 clones, roughly 77% of them found a single time. The top ten hold around 3.4% of the sample.

Collaborating institutions collected whole blood in K2EDTA tubes following their own protocols. For TCRbeta analysis, collaborators shipped samples in one of three forms: frozen whole blood, isolated PBMCs, or DNA extracted from either of those sample types. Sequences were obtained from peripheral blood. The TCR was taken from a woman aged 80 or over with acute or convalescent COVID-19.

The DNA sequence is given as TGTGCCTCCGAAGACAGGAATCAAGAGACCCAGTACTTC. Translated, it reads CASEDRNQETQYF. The V and J segments used are TRBV10-3 and TRBJ2-5; possibly the D gene is TRBD1, per 6 matching bases. CDR1 and CDR2 are drawn from the germline V gene: ENHRY, SYGVKD. Including the terminal cysteine and phenylalanine, the CDR3 comprises 13 residues. The entry retains the CDR3 DNA only, 39 bases that are in frame from base 1. V gives up 11 bases and J gives up 2 bases, and the segment between their germline ends measures 15 bases.